One sample yielded the 18 T cell receptor beta chains listed below, sequenced in a study of blood T cells in healthy people across ages (dated by TCRdb to between 2014 and 2016). Receptor amplification or capture employed 5' RACE. Sequencing was performed on an Illumina HiSeq 2500. The second PCR ran for roughly 6 to 11 cycles and used a J-beta primer mix along with a sample-barcoded 5' primer. Using fastp at Q25 and MiXCR, TCRdb reprocessed the public reads and kept productive beta chains. All rows with the same CDR3 protein become a single entry with the most common DNA and genes. A total of 1 million or so distinct CDR3 sequences appear in this sample, less than 25% of them only once. The top ten hold about 0.72% of the sample. The same data also went into a second study, on T cells of mothers and their children.

Material: blood. The source of these receptors is a girl aged 2-9 years in good health.

This clonotype has at least ten counts. V is TRBV7-9 and J is TRBJ2-1, with D maybe TRBD2 (6 bases). The CDR3 contains 13 residues. The ends were cut back, 6 bases at V and 0 bases at J, with 6 bases in the middle. The germline CDR1 and CDR2 sequences are SEHNR and FQNEAQ (reference sequence). CDR3 amino acids: CASREGSYNEQFF. The CDR3, as DNA: TGTGCCAGCAGGGAGGGCTCCTACAATGAGCAGTTCTTC.

The chain recombines TRBV15 with TRBJ1-2; the D is unclear. This CDR3 is built from 16 residues. V dropped 0 bases and J dropped 0 bases, with 11 bases sitting between them. Germline V gene lookup returns CDR1 LNHNV and CDR2 YYDKDF (reference sequence). CDR3 loop: CATSRDLGSANYGYTF. As DNA, the CDR3 is TGTGCCACCAGCAGAGATTTAGGGTCTGCTAACTATGGCTACACCTTC.

This clonotype was observed a few times. This chain uses TRBV7-2 with TRBJ2-3; D gene unclear. CDR1 is SGHTA and CDR2 is FQGNSA in the germline V gene. The CDR3 runs 14 residues. Trimming shortened V by 3 bases and J by 5 bases, and 12 bases separated the two germline ends. CDR3 in amino acids: CASSFRAAGDTQYF. CDR3 coding DNA: TGTGCCAGCAGCTTCCGGGCGGCCGGAGATACGCAGTATTTT.

This sequence joins TRBV7-9 and TRBJ2-3; 13 bases match TRBD2. The CDR3 is made up of 17 amino acids. From germline, CDR1 is SEHNR and CDR2 FQNEAQ (reference sequence). V dropped 5 bases and J dropped 6; count of bases not matched to a gene: 11. The CDR3 nucleotides are TGTGCCAGCAGCCCGCGACGACTAGCGGGAGGCGCCGATACGCAGTATTTT. Translation gives CASSPRRLAGGADTQYF.

The gene calls are TRBV7-9 and TRBJ2-5, with 12 bases fitting TRBD2. The germline V gene has CDR1 SEHNR and CDR2 FQNEAQ (reference sequence). The V segment lost 5 bases and the J segment 2 bases; nucleotides outside the gene matches: 9. CDR3 length: 17 residues. The CDR3 protein is CASSTQRLAGEQETQYF. CDR3 bases: TGTGCCAGCAGCACCCAGAGACTAGCGGGAGAGCAAGAGACCCAGTACTTC. Combining the CDR3 with reference TRBV7-9 and TRBJ2-5 gives the whole variable domain DTGVSQNPRHKITKRGQNVTFRCDPISEHNRLYWYRQTLGQGPEFLTYFQNEAQLEKSRLLSDRFSAERPKGSFSTLEIQRTEQGDSAMYLCASSTQRLAGEQETQYFGPGTRLLVL.

In this sample, this clonotype turned up many times. CDR3 coding DNA: TGTGCCAGCAGTTACGGGGGGACTAGCGGGAGGGTACAAGAGACCCAGTACTTC. This sequence encodes CASSYGGTSGRVQETQYF. The genes are TRBV6-5 and TRBJ2-5, with 16 bases matching TRBD2. The germline gives CDR1 MNHEY, CDR2 SVGAGI. V lost 2 bases to trimming and J lost 2 bases; unmatched junction nucleotides: 5. The CDR3 sequence is 18 residues long.

This clonotype showed up just a few times. The gene calls are TRBV5-1 and TRBJ1-1, with D possibly matching TRBD1 (6 bases). CDR1 is SGHRS and CDR2 is YFSETQ in the germline V gene. This CDR3 spans 14 amino acids. V was clipped by 0 bases and J by 4 bases, with 10 bases between them. The CDR3 bases are TGCGCCAGCAGCTTGGGACAGGCTACCACTGAAGCTTTCTTT. Residues: CASSLGQATTEAFF. Full variable domain (remainder filled in from reference TRBV5-1 and TRBJ1-1): KAGVTQTPRYLIKTRGQQVTLSCSPISGHRSVSWYQQTPGQGLQFLFEYFSETQRNKGNFPGRFSGRQFSNSRSEMNVSTLELGDSALYLCASSLGQATTEAFFGQGTRLTVV.

The chain is built from TRBV18 and TRBJ2-3, with 12 nucleotides matching TRBD2. The junction had 6 bases not matched to a gene; V was cut back by 2 bases and J by 0 bases. The germline V gene encodes CDR1 KGHSH and CDR2 LQKENI. The CDR3 consists of 18 residues. The CDR3 DNA reads as TGTGCCAGCTCACCAGGGACTAGCGGGTTACGAAGCACAGATACGCAGTATTTT. Amino acid sequence: CASSPGTSGLRSTDTQYF.

The rearrangement joins TRBV28 to TRBJ2-5; TRBD1 is a possible D gene (5 bases). Germline CDR1 MDHEN, CDR2 SYDVKM. The CDR3 is 14 residues long. V was cut by 6 bases and J by 5 bases, with 16 bases left in between. The CDR3 spells CASSSGSRRETQYF. In DNA form, the CDR3 reads TGTGCCAGCAGCTCAGGGTCGAGGCGGGAGACCCAGTACTTC. The complete variable domain, with remaining parts taken from reference TRBV28 and TRBJ2-5, reads DVKVTQSSRYLVKRTGEKVFLECVQDMDHENMFWYRQDPGLGLRLIYFSYDVKMKEKGDIPEGYSVSREKKERFSLILESASTNQTSMYLCASSSGSRRETQYFGPGTRLLVL.

This chain joins TRBV6-5 and TRBJ1-1; D call uncertain. V was trimmed by 7 bases and J by 8 bases, leaving 14 bases between them. In germline, CDR1 is MNHEY, CDR2 SVGAGI. The CDR3 has 12 amino acids. CDR3 residues: CASTRWPDEAFF. CDR3 DNA: TGTGCCAGCACTCGGTGGCCCGACGAAGCTTTCTTT.

The V gene is TRBV6-5, the J gene TRBJ2-5; D is uncertain. The CDR3 contains 14 residues. The germline gives CDR1 MNHEY, CDR2 SVGAGI. The germline V and J ends were trimmed by 2 bases and 4 bases, with 11 bases remaining between them. The chain's CDR3 is CASSYGRHIETQYF. CDR3 coding DNA: TGTGCCAGCAGTTACGGAAGACACATAGAGACCCAGTACTTC.

This clonotype was observed a handful of times. This chain joins TRBV28 and TRBJ1-1, with a weak D call TRBD1 (5 bases). CDR1 and CDR2 (germline): MDHEN, SYDVKM. V was trimmed by 3 bases and J by 2 bases, leaving 10 bases between them. The CDR3 loop spans 14 amino acids. The CDR3: CASSFPRENTEAFF. CDR3 bases: TGTGCCAGCAGTTTCCCCAGGGAAAACACTGAAGCTTTCTTT. The whole variable domain, remainder taken from reference TRBV28 and TRBJ1-1, is DVKVTQSSRYLVKRTGEKVFLECVQDMDHENMFWYRQDPGLGLRLIYFSYDVKMKEKGDIPEGYSVSREKKERFSLILESASTNQTSMYLCASSFPRENTEAFFGQGTRLTVV.

The rearrangement links TRBV11-2 to TRBJ2-1; 10 nucleotides line up with TRBD2. The germline V gene encodes CDR1 SGHAT and CDR2 FQNNGV. This CDR3 contains 16 residues. V lost 5 bases, J lost 4 bases, and 8 bases stayed unmatched. CDR3 residues: CASSALLAGTYNEQFF. DNA of the CDR3: TGTGCCAGCAGCGCCTTACTAGCGGGAACGTACAATGAGCAGTTCTTC.

Notes on this clonotype: Given the absence of the conserved phenylalanine or tryptophan at the CDR3 end, a read error is likely. J is TRBJ1-3 and V is TRBV6-5, with D possibly TRBD1 on 5 matching bases. Trimming pared 2 bases from V and 0 bases from J, leaving 14 bases between. CDR3 size: 17 residues. Germline V gives CDR1 MNHEY, CDR2 SVGAGI. The CDR3 bases are TGTGCCAGCAGTTACCAGGAAAGGGGTTTCTCTGGAAACACCATATATTCT. Translation gives CASSYQERGFSGNTIYS.

This chain uses TRBV11-3 with TRBJ1-2; 8 bases agree with TRBD1. Germline-derived CDR1 and CDR2 are SGHNT and YENEEA. There are 16 residues in the CDR3. With V trimmed by 4 bases and J by 4 bases, 11 bases remained unmatched. As DNA, the CDR3 is TGTGCCAGCAGCTCACTGACAGGGGCTCTCGGCTATGGCTACACCTTC. Its protein is CASSSLTGALGYGYTF.

The V and J genes are TRBV20-1 and TRBJ2-1, with TRBD2 identical over 15 bases. Germline CDR1 reads DFQATT; CDR2 reads SNEGSKA (reference sequence). The CDR3 spans 14 residues. V lost 6 bases to trimming and J lost 8 bases; unmatched junction nucleotides: 5. CDR3 residues: CSATGLAGGYEQFF. CDR3 in DNA: TGCAGTGCCACCGGACTAGCGGGGGGGTATGAGCAGTTCTTC.

This clonotype was observed at least ten times. This chain uses TRBV4-3 with TRBJ2-5; D might be TRBD1 (8 bases). V lost 4 bases and J 0 bases, leaving 18 bases between the germline ends. Germline lookup yields CDR1 LGHNA and CDR2 YSLEER. This CDR3 has 17 residues. The CDR3 region is CASSPSRGDRYQETQYF. CDR3 coding DNA: TGCGCCAGCAGCCCATCCCGGGGGGACAGGTACCAAGAGACCCAGTACTTC.

V usage is TRBV29-1 and J usage is TRBJ2-7; D might be TRBD2 (7 bases). The CDR3 has 15 amino acids. Germline lookup yields CDR1 SQVTM and CDR2 ANQGSEA. Between the trimmed V and J ends, which lost 4 bases and 6 bases, there was a span of 22 bases. The CDR3 protein is CSVAGGGNRAGEQYF. The DNA of the CDR3 is TGCAGCGTTGCGGGGGGAGGTAACAGGGCCGGCGAGCAGTACTTC.